This entry lists 21 T cell receptor beta chains sequenced from one sample in a study of a mutant IDH1 vaccine in newly diagnosed glioma. This sample's time point: week 35, safety follow-up. In the vaccine, a single dose held 300 ug of the mutant IDH1 20-mer peptide, along with topical imiquimod. Here immunoSEQ multiplex PCR was the method, and the copy in TCRdb shows in-frame clones only, minus some. The table has some 70,000 clones, 84% seen once; the top ten hold more than 10%. The antigens for these receptors are not known. Material: PBMCs, obtained from a glioma patient whose treatment included an IDH1 peptide vaccine. The origin of the receptors is a man in his late teens or twenties with glioma.

This chain links TRBV27 with TRBJ1-2; D is ambiguous. This CDR3 has 12 amino acids. From germline, CDR1 is MNHEY and CDR2 SMNVEV (reference sequence). Trimming removed 2 bases from V and 11 bases from J, with 12 bases in between. The CDR3 region is CASSLPGNKYTF. The CDR3 region has the DNA TGTGCCAGCAGTTTACCCGGCAACAAGTACACCTTC.

This rearrangement joins TRBV29-1 to TRBJ1-2, with no clear D. The germline V gene has CDR1 SQVTM and CDR2 ANQGSEA. V was trimmed by 2 bases and J by 6 bases, leaving 13 bases between them. The CDR3 sequence is 13 residues long. In DNA, the CDR3 is TGCAGCGTTGAATTTGGGCTGAAGAATGGCTACACCTTC. Encoded protein: CSVEFGLKNGYTF.

V gene TRBV4-1 combines with J gene TRBJ1-2; no clear D. The V and J ends lost 3 bases and 0 bases respectively, with 11 bases between them. The CDR3 has 15 amino acids. From germline, CDR1 is MGHRA and CDR2 YSYEKL. The chain's CDR3 is CASSQLLTTNYGYTF. CDR3 in DNA: TGCGCCAGCAGCCAGCTACTAACGACTAACTATGGCTACACCTTC.

The gene calls are TRBV10-3 and TRBJ2-3; D uncertain. The CDR3 runs 11 residues. The V and J ends lost 4 bases and 5 bases respectively, with 4 bases between them. CDR1 is ENHRY and CDR2 is SYGVKD in the germline V gene. CDR3 DNA: TGTGCCATCAGTGCGGGAGATACGCAGTATTTT. This gives the protein CAISAGDTQYF.

The chain links TRBV10-3 to TRBJ2-3; 10 bases are shared with TRBD2. Per the germline V gene, CDR1 is ENHRY and CDR2 is SYGVKD. This CDR3 contains 14 residues. The ends lost 5 bases at V and 5 bases at J; junction bases unmatched: 4. The CDR3 region has the DNA TGTGCCATCAGTCCTAGCGGGGGACAAGATACGCAGTATTTT. This sequence encodes CAISPSGGQDTQYF.

The V call is TRBV10-3, the J call TRBJ1-1, with a possible D match to TRBD1 (5 bases). The CDR3 is 15 residues long. V was trimmed by 2 bases and J by 9 bases, leaving 19 bases between them. In germline, CDR1 is ENHRY, CDR2 SYGVKD. As DNA, the CDR3 is TGTGCCATCAGTGAGGGGACTCCGGGAGCCCTAAAAGCTTTCTTT. Translating gives CAISEGTPGALKAFF.

The rearrangement uses TRBV5-5 and TRBJ2-3; 8 nucleotides match TRBD2. The CDR3 length is 14 residues. The V and J ends lost 2 bases and 2 bases, in that order; junction bases with no gene match: 1. Germline CDR1 and CDR2: SGHKS and YYEKEE (reference sequence). The CDR3 spells CASSFSGTTDTQYF. The DNA of the CDR3 is TGTGCCAGCAGCTTTAGCGGGACCACAGATACGCAGTATTTT.

In its sample, this clone was seen once. The chain employs TRBV7-2 and TRBJ2-3; D is possibly TRBD1 (6 bases). Germline-derived CDR1 and CDR2 are SGHTA and FQGNSA. Trimming stripped 5 bases from V and 1 base from J, with 13 bases between. The CDR3 length is 15 residues. The CDR3 DNA follows: TGTGCCAGCAGCCACAGGGAGAAAGGCACAGATACGCAGTATTTT. This translates into CASSHREKGTDTQYF. The variable domain in full, completed from reference TRBV7-2 and TRBJ2-3, reads GAGVSQSPSNKVTEKGKDVELRCDPISGHTALYWYRQSLGQGLEFLIYFQGNSAPDKSGLPSDRFSAERTGGSVSTLTIQRTQQEDSAVYLCASSHREKGTDTQYFGPGTRLTVL.

This rearrangement joins TRBV4-3 to TRBJ2-7; D gene unclear. This CDR3 has 15 amino acids. Per the germline V gene, CDR1 is LGHNA and CDR2 is YSLEER. Trimming cost V 0 bases and J 2 bases, with 11 bases left between them. The CDR3 reads CASSQDRAGPYEQYF. The CDR3 DNA follows: TGCGCCAGCAGCCAAGATCGGGCAGGACCCTACGAGCAGTACTTC.

CDR3 in DNA: TGTGCCAGCAGCTTTCTTCCAGGGGCTAACACTGAAGCTTTCTTT. It translates to CASSFLPGANTEAFF. The chain links TRBV7-2 to TRBJ1-1; the D gene is possibly TRBD1 (6 bases). Trimming stripped 3 bases from V and 2 bases from J, with 13 bases between. The CDR3 runs to 15 residues. CDR1 SGHTA and CDR2 FQGNSA come from the germline V gene.

The chain carries TRBV4-1 and TRBJ2-4, with D possibly being TRBD1 (6 bases). CDR1 and CDR2 from the germline V gene are MGHRA and YSYEKL. The ends were cut back, 1 base at V and 3 bases at J, with 16 bases in the middle. The CDR3 has 17 amino acids. CDR3 amino acids: CASSQGDRLIIKNIQYF. The CDR3 nucleotides read TGCGCCAGCAGCCAAGGAGACAGGTTGATTATCAAAAACATTCAGTACTTC.

This sequence joins TRBV29-1 and TRBJ2-1; D not resolved. V lost 6 bases to trimming and J lost 8 bases, with 14 bases between them. There are 12 residues in the CDR3. Germline values: CDR1 SQVTM, CDR2 ANQGSEA. The CDR3 coding sequence is TGCAGCGTCCCCCGGGCCGCCGATGAGCAGTTCTTC. Translating it yields CSVPRAADEQFF.

This clone was seen a handful of times. The CDR3 region is CAWTPAGVMDTQYF. The CDR3 DNA reads TGTGCCTGGACCCCAGCGGGAGTTATGGATACGCAGTATTTT. V usage is TRBV30 and J usage is TRBJ2-3; 8 nucleotides line up with TRBD2. The V and J ends lost 4 bases and 6 bases, in that order; junction bases with no gene match: 9. The CDR3 is 14 amino acids. Germline-derived CDR1 and CDR2 are GTSNPN and SVGIG (reference sequence).

The rearrangement joins TRBV4-1 to TRBJ1-2; 10 bases line up with TRBD1. The CDR3 is 14 amino acids. V shed 4 bases, J shed 7 bases, and the junction held 6 bases outside the gene matches. Germline V gives CDR1 MGHRA, CDR2 YSYEKL. CDR3: CASSPDRGFIGYTF. The CDR3 DNA follows: TGCGCCAGCAGCCCGGACAGGGGGTTTATTGGCTACACCTTC.

The chain joins TRBV28 to TRBJ2-7, with 14 bases identical to TRBD2. The V segment lost 3 bases and the J segment 4 bases; nucleotides outside the gene matches: 11. The germline V gene encodes CDR1 MDHEN and CDR2 SYDVKM. CDR3 size: 18 residues. This chain's CDR3 is CASSLAPGGTSGRYEQYF. The CDR3 region has the DNA TGTGCCAGCAGTTTGGCTCCGGGGGGGACTAGCGGGAGATACGAGCAGTACTTC.

The gene calls are TRBV19 and TRBJ2-3; 8 positions match TRBD2. The CDR3 totals 14 residues. The ends lost 5 bases at V and 5 bases at J; junction bases unmatched: 6. The germline V gene has CDR1 LNHDA and CDR2 SQIVND (reference sequence). DNA for the CDR3: TGTGCCAGTAGTCTCCAGCGGGGGAGAGATACGCAGTATTTT. It yields the protein CASSLQRGRDTQYF.

The chain has TRBV4-2 and TRBJ1-3; TRBD1 is a possible D gene (6 bases). The germline V and J ends were trimmed by 3 bases and 6 bases, with 18 bases remaining between them. Per the germline V gene, CDR1 is LGHNA and CDR2 is YNFKEQ. The CDR3 runs to 16 residues. CDR3 amino acids: CASSQGGAAFQNTIYF. The CDR3 nucleotides read TGTGCCAGCAGCCAGGGGGGGGCGGCCTTCCAAAACACCATATATTTT.

This rearrangement joins TRBV7-2 to TRBJ2-2; 9 bases map to TRBD2. Germline values: CDR1 SGHTA, CDR2 FQGNSA. After removal of 5 bases from V and 7 bases from J, the junction contained 8 bases not matched to a gene. This CDR3 is 15 amino acids long. The CDR3 here is CASSPWTSEFGELFF. In nucleotides, the CDR3 is TGTGCCAGCAGCCCCTGGACTAGCGAGTTCGGGGAGCTGTTTTTT.

The rearrangement links TRBV19 to TRBJ2-7; D is undetermined. With 3 bases removed from V and 3 bases from J, the gap between germline ends came to 15 bases. The germline V gene encodes CDR1 LNHDA and CDR2 SQIVND (reference sequence). The CDR3 totals 15 residues. This CDR3 reads CASSISASVYYEQYF. CDR3 DNA: TGTGCCAGTAGTATCTCGGCCTCCGTTTACTACGAGCAGTACTTC.

The gene calls are TRBV18 and TRBJ2-5; no firm D call. There are 14 residues in the CDR3. Deletions cut 6 bases from V and 2 bases from J, with 13 bases between. CDR1 and CDR2 (germline): KGHSH, LQKENI. CDR3 sequence reads: CASSREDLQETQYF. DNA of the CDR3: TGTGCCAGCTCGCGAGAGGATCTACAAGAGACCCAGTACTTC.

CDR3 DNA: TGTGCCAGCAGCTTAGTTAAGGGACAGGGTAGGGCCGGGGAGCTGTTTTTT. Residues: CASSLVKGQGRAGELFF. J is TRBJ2-2 and V is TRBV7-2, with 9 bases lining up with TRBD1. The CDR3 has 17 amino acids. The germline V gene has CDR1 SGHTA and CDR2 FQGNSA. V was pared by 1 base and J by 6 bases, with 9 bases of the junction left unmatched.